This TCR beta chain originates from a study of blood T cell repertoires in COVID-19. Germline CDR1 and CDR2: SGHDT and YYEEEE. The V end was cut by 4 bases, the J end by 8 bases, with 18 bases between. This CDR3 contains 14 residues. Clones were read by immunoSEQ multiplex PCR, and TCRdb kept only the in-frame ones, dropping some. The top ten hold 1.3% of the sample, which has around 380,000 clones, approximately 87% seen once. The participants were between roughly 18 and 89 years old and came from about two dozen US areas. Membership in each cohort depended on participant-reported clinical history. The V call is TRBV5-6, the J call TRBJ1-2; D remains unclear. The receptor comes from a young man who had recovered from COVID-19. What was sequenced was PBMCs or T cells enriched from blood (not recorded which). DNA of the CDR3: TGTGCCAGCAGCCCCGCTCCAGCCGGAGGCGGCTACACCTTC. Translated, it gives CASSPAPAGGGYTF. The full variable domain, completed using reference TRBV5-6 and TRBJ1-2, is DAGVTQSPTHLIKTRGQQVTLRCSPKSGHDTVSWYQQALGQGPQFIFQYYEEEERQRGNFPDRFSGHQFPNYSSELNVNALLLGDSALYLCASSPAPAGGGYTFGSGTRLTVV.